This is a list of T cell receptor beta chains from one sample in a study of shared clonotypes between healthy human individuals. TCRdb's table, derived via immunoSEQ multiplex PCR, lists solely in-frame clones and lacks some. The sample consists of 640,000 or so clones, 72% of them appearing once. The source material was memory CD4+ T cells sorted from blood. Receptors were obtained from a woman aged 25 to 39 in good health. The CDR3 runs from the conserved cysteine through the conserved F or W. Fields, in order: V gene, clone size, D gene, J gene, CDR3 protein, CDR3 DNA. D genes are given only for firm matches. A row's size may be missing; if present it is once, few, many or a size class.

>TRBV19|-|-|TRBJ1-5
CATSFKTASNQPQHF
TGTGCCACCAGCTTCAAGACGGCTAGCAATCAGCCCCAGCATTTT
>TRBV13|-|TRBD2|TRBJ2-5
CASSPTSGGETQYF
TGTGCCAGCAGCCCCACTAGCGGGGGAGAGACCCAGTACTTC
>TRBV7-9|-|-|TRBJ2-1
CASSFIAGRLLDQFF
TGTGCCAGCAGCTTTATAGCAGGTAGACTACTTGACCAGTTCTTC
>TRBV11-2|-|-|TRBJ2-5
CASSLGGAETQYF
TGTGCCAGCAGCTTAGGAGGGGCAGAGACCCAGTACTTC
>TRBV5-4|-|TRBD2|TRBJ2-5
CASSLGGSNKETQYF
TGTGCCAGCAGCTTGGGCGGGAGTAATAAAGAGACCCAGTACTTC
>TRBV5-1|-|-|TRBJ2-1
CASSLAENRAWREQFF
TGCGCCAGCAGCTTGGCCGAGAACAGGGCCTGGAGGGAGCAGTTCTTC
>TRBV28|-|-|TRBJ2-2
CASSLGVGRNTGELFF
TGTGCCAGCAGTTTAGGTGTCGGGAGAAACACCGGGGAGCTGTTTTTT
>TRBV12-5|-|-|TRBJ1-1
CASGLVLGGTLGTEAFF
TGTGCTAGTGGTTTGGTACTTGGGGGCACGTTGGGCACTGAAGCTTTCTTT
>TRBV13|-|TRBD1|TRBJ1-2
CASSFRTGSHGYTF
TGTGCCAGCAGCTTTCGGACAGGGAGCCATGGCTACACCTTC
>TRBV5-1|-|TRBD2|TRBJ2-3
CASTKGLAGESTDTQYF
TGCGCCAGCACCAAAGGACTAGCGGGAGAAAGCACAGATACGCAGTATTTT
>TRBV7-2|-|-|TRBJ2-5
CASSLHPRETQYF
TGTGCCAGCAGCTTACATCCCAGGGAGACCCAGTACTTC
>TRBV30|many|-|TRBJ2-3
CAWSTFLSGTKGDTQYF
TGTGCCTGGAGTACATTCCTTAGCGGAACTAAGGGAGATACGCAGTATTTT
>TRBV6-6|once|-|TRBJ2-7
CASREGTSYEQYF
TGTGCCAGCAGGGAGGGGACCAGCTACGAGCAGTACTTC
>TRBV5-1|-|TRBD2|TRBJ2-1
CASSVTSGGYNEQFF
TGCGCCAGCAGCGTGACTAGCGGGGGGTACAATGAGCAGTTCTTC
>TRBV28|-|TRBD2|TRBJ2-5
CASSNSGSWLKETQYF
TGTGCCAGCAGTAATAGCGGGAGTTGGTTAAAAGAGACCCAGTACTTC
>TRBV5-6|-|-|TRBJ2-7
CASSFQSYEQYF
TGTGCCAGCAGCTTTCAATCCTACGAGCAGTACTTC
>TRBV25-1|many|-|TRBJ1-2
CASSGPDNRYGGYTF
TGTGCCAGCAGTGGCCCTGACAATCGCTATGGTGGCTACACCTTC
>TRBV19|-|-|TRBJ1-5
CASSAVGGNQPQHF
TGTGCCAGTAGTGCTGTCGGAGGCAATCAGCCCCAGCATTTT